The 10 T cell receptor beta chains in this list originate from one sample, sequenced in a study of fetal regulatory T cell absence and autoimmunity. Libraries were prepared by immunoSEQ multiplex PCR; TCRdb keeps only in-frame clonotypes and omits some of them. Of some 87,000 clones in the sample, 60% to 80% were seen once. Sequenced: pancreas tissue. The receptors stem from a male donor with IPEX syndrome.

CDR3 protein: CASSSSYNYGYTF. DNA of the CDR3: TGTGCCAGCAGCTCAAGTTATAACTATGGCTACACCTTC. V gene TRBV7-6 combines with J gene TRBJ1-2; D is unclear. CDR3 length: 13 amino acids. CDR1 is SGHVS and CDR2 is FNYEAQ in the germline V gene. V shed 4 bases and J shed 1 base, with 7 bases lying between them.

There are a few counts of this clone. The rearrangement uses TRBV10-3 and TRBJ1-1, with a weak D call TRBD1 (5 bases). Trimming left V 4 bases short and J 7 bases short, with 10 bases between. Germline V gene sequence: CDR1 ENHRY, CDR2 SYGVKD. The CDR3 spans 12 residues. Here the CDR3 DNA reads TGTGCCATCAGTGGGACATTATATGAAGCTTTCTTT. Its protein product is CAISGTLYEAFF.

The rearrangement uses TRBV6-1 and TRBJ1-1; D might be TRBD1 (5 bases). The CDR3 totals 13 residues. Germline lookup yields CDR1 MNHNS and CDR2 SASEGT. V lost 6 bases and J lost 3, with 11 bases in between. CDR3 nucleotide sequence: TGTGCCAGCAGAGGACCGGGGGACACTGAAGCTTTCTTT. Protein: CASRGPGDTEAFF.

This clone was picked up a small number of times. V and J are TRBV27 and TRBJ2-3; TRBD2 is a possible D gene (5 bases). Trimming took off 1 base at V and 9 bases at J, with 14 bases between the two ends. The CDR3 is 14 amino acids. CDR1 and CDR2 (germline): MNHEY, SMNVEV (reference sequence). The CDR3 coding sequence is TGTGCCAGCAGTTTATATCGCGCGGGTAGCACGCAGTATTTT. This codes for CASSLYRAGSTQYF.

The chain couples TRBV18 to TRBJ2-7; the D gene could be TRBD1 or TRBD2 (6 bases each). Germline lookup yields CDR1 KGHSH and CDR2 LQKENI. The CDR3 is made up of 14 amino acids. Trimming removed 2 bases at V and 0 bases at J, with 8 bases between. CDR3 sequence reads: CASSPGGPSYEQYF. Here the CDR3 DNA reads TGTGCCAGCTCACCAGGGGGGCCCTCCTACGAGCAGTACTTC.

The J gene is TRBJ2-7, the V gene TRBV1; the DNA was not compared with TRBD2, the D call given in the table. TRBV1 is designated a pseudogene. CDR3 length: 14 amino acids. The CDR3 spells CTSSHLSPCYEQYF. CDR3 DNA sequence: TGCACCAGCAGCCATCTTAGCCCCTGCTACGAGCAGTACTTC.

The V call is TRBV12-2, the J call TRBJ2-7; the table's D gene call, TRBD2, was not cross checked with the DNA. TRBV12-2 is labeled a pseudogene. The CDR3 is 18 amino acids. CDR3 DNA sequence: TGTGCAAGTCGCTTAGCGCAGGATAGGACTAGCGGCCGATTCGAGCAGTACTTC. Encoded protein: CASRLAQDRTSGRFEQYF.

The chain is built from TRBV6-5 and TRBJ2-5, with 7 nucleotides matching TRBD2. The junction had 12 bases not matched to a gene; V was cut back by 6 bases and J by 5 bases. Germline lookup yields CDR1 MNHEY and CDR2 SVGAGI. The CDR3 is 15 residues long. The CDR3, as DNA: TGTGCCAGCAGCTACCGGGAGGCGAAGGGGGAGACCCAGTACTTC. This gives the protein CASSYREAKGETQYF.

The V gene is TRBV6-5, the J gene TRBJ2-7; TRBD1 aligns across 11 bases. This CDR3 is built from 13 residues. The V segment lost 5 bases and the J segment 3 bases; nucleotides outside the gene matches: 0. CDR1 MNHEY and CDR2 SVGAGI come from the germline V gene. CDR3 loop: CASSGTGGYEQYF. The CDR3 bases are TGTGCCAGCAGTGGGACAGGGGGCTACGAGCAGTACTTC.

This clone came up a few times. The chain recombines TRBV11-2 with TRBJ2-2; tentatively, D is TRBD2 (6 bases). Trimming took 2 bases from V and 1 from J, leaving 8 bases between them. Germline loops: CDR1 SGHAT, CDR2 FQNNGV. This CDR3 has 15 residues. The CDR3 sequence: CASSLSGRNTGELFF. The CDR3, as DNA: TGTGCCAGCAGCTTAAGCGGGCGGAACACCGGGGAGCTGTTTTTT.